This TCR beta chain was captured in a study of T cell repertoires in ileal Crohn's disease. Libraries were prepared by immunoSEQ multiplex PCR; TCRdb keeps only in-frame clonotypes and omits some of them. The sample holds about 16,000 clones, about 75% seen once. CDR1 is LGHNT and CDR2 is FRNRAP in the germline V gene. The V gene lost 7 bases and the J gene lost 0 bases, with 9 bases spanning the gap. The CDR3 has 14 amino acids. The rearrangement uses TRBV12-5 and TRBJ2-2, with D maybe TRBD1 (5 bases). This receptor was obtained from an adult with Crohn's disease. The sample taken for sequencing was ileal tissue. The CDR3 region has the DNA TGTGCTAGTGTCCCAGGGTCGAACACCGGGGAGCTGTTTTTT. This translates into CASVPGSNTGELFF.